The 10 T cell receptor beta chains in this list originate from one sample, sequenced in a study of blood T cell repertoires in COVID-19. TCRdb keeps only in-frame clones here, not all; method: immunoSEQ multiplex PCR. Found here are around 15,000 clones, around 86% of them singletons; the top ten hold around 13%. Input material: peripheral blood. The receptors here all came from a human donor in a cohort sampled during active COVID-19.

This clone was recorded once. This CDR3 is CAGRAGGPDTQYF. In DNA form, the CDR3 reads TGTGCCGGGAGAGCGGGGGGGCCAGATACGCAGTATTTT. J is TRBJ2-3 and V is TRBV19; 10 nucleotides match TRBD2. Germline assignment: CDR1 LNHDA and CDR2 SQIVND (reference sequence). With V trimmed by 11 bases and J by 4 bases, 6 bases remained unmatched. CDR3 length: 13 amino acids.

The CDR3 reads CASSPRTAPGSGNTIYF. CDR3 bases: TGCGCCAGCAGCCCCAGGACAGCTCCCGGGTCCGGAAACACCATATATTTT. The genes are TRBV5-1 and TRBJ1-3, with D possibly matching TRBD1 (6 bases). Between the trimmed V and J ends, which lost 4 bases and 4 bases, there was a span of 21 bases. In germline, CDR1 is SGHRS, CDR2 YFSETQ. The CDR3 is 17 residues long.

This rearrangement joins TRBV6-4 to TRBJ2-1, with TRBD1 identical over 9 bases. The J segment lost 3 bases and the V segment lost 6 bases, leaving 6 bases of the junction unmatched. CDR3 length: 15 residues. Germline V lookup: CDR1 MRHNA, CDR2 SNTAGT. CDR3 sequence reads: CASRVQGAGYNEQFF. The CDR3 bases are TGTGCCAGCAGGGTACAGGGGGCGGGCTACAATGAGCAGTTCTTC.

This chain joins TRBV25-1 and TRBJ2-5; weak D call: TRBD2 (6 bases). Trimming took 1 base from V and 4 from J, leaving 10 bases between them. The CDR3 consists of 14 residues. Germline CDR1 reads MGHDK; CDR2 reads SYGVNS. CDR3 region: CASSEFGGGETQYF. The CDR3 bases are TGTGCCAGCAGTGAATTCGGGGGTGGAGAGACCCAGTACTTC.

This clone showed up just a few times. The chain links TRBV7-8 to TRBJ1-2; D remains unclear. CDR3 length: 15 residues. Looked up from germline, CDR1 is SGHVS and CDR2 is FQNEAQ. V was cut by 3 bases and J by 10 bases, with 21 bases left in between. For the CDR3, the DNA is TGTGCCAGCAGCTTTAGCCCTCGCGGGCAATCCCTCTACACCTTC. It yields the protein CASSFSPRGQSLYTF.

This chain connects TRBV10-3 to TRBJ1-2; 12 bases agree with TRBD1. The CDR3 spans 17 residues. The V gene end was trimmed by 6 bases and the J gene end by 0 bases; junction bases not matched to a gene: 8. The germline V gene has CDR1 ENHRY and CDR2 SYGVKD. CDR3 amino acids: CAISDRDRGPSNYGYTF. The CDR3 coding sequence is TGTGCCATCAGCGACCGGGACAGGGGGCCCTCTAACTATGGCTACACCTTC.

The chain has TRBV7-9 and TRBJ1-5, with D possibly TRBD1 on 5 matching bases. The CDR3 spans 14 residues. CDR1 SEHNR and CDR2 FQNEAQ come from the germline V gene (reference sequence). Trimming left V 4 bases short and J 6 bases short, with 13 bases between. The chain's CDR3 is CASSSAGGGQPQHF. The CDR3 DNA is TGTGCCAGCAGCTCCGCGGGGGGAGGTCAGCCCCAGCATTTT.

The rearrangement uses TRBV5-4 and TRBJ2-3, with TRBD2 identical over 10 bases. Looked up from germline, CDR1 is SGHNT and CDR2 is YYREEE (reference sequence). The ends lost 1 base at V and 2 bases at J; junction bases unmatched: 4. This CDR3 spans 16 amino acids. This chain's CDR3 is CASSLFSGGDTDTQYF. The CDR3 bases are TGTGCCAGCAGCTTGTTCAGCGGGGGGGACACAGATACGCAGTATTTT.

The chain uses TRBV5-4 and TRBJ1-5; 7 bases are shared with TRBD1. Germline V lookup: CDR1 SGHNT, CDR2 YYREEE (reference sequence). This CDR3 region has 14 residues. Unmatched junction bases numbered 3, after V lost 0 bases and J lost 6 bases. CDR3: CASSLDRGAQPQHF. CDR3 bases: TGTGCCAGCAGCTTGGACAGGGGTGCTCAGCCCCAGCATTTT.

CDR3 in DNA: TGTGCCATCAGTGAGGACAGGGGGAGCCCATACGAGCAGTACTTC. It encodes CAISEDRGSPYEQYF. The chain is built from TRBV10-3 and TRBJ2-7; 9 bases agree with TRBD1. Germline-derived CDR1 and CDR2 are ENHRY and SYGVKD. The CDR3 is made up of 15 amino acids. With 2 bases clipped from V and 4 bases from J, the junction kept 6 bases outside the gene matches.